The entry below describes one T cell receptor (beta chain). The data belong to a study of blood T cell repertoires in COVID-19. Only in-frame clones appear in the TCRdb table, and some are missing; sequencing was by immunoSEQ multiplex PCR. The sample consists of 150,000 to 200,000 clones, roughly nine tenths of them appearing once. The CDR3 contains 14 residues. Germline CDR1 and CDR2: MGHRA and YSYEKL. Trimming stripped 4 bases from V and 6 bases from J, with 15 bases between. The source of this sequence is a young man who had recovered from COVID-19. The J gene is TRBJ1-1, the V gene TRBV4-1; D is uncertain. Sequences were obtained from peripheral blood. In nucleotides, the CDR3 is TGCGCCAGCAGCCCGGTCCCACTAGATCCTGAAGCTTTCTTT. This codes for CASSPVPLDPEAFF.